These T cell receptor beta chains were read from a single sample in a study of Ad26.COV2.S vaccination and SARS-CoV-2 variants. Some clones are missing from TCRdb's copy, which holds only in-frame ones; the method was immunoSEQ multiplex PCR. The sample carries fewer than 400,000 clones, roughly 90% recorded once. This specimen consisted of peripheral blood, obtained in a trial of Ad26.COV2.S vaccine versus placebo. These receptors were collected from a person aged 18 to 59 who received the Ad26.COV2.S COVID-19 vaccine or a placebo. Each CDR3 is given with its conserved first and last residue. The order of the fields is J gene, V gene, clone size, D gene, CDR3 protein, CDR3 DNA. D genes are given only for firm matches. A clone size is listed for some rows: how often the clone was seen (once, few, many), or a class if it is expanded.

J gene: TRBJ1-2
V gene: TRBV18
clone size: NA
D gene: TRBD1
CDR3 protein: CASSLGTGYSNYGYTF
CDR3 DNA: TGTGCCAGCTCACTTGGGACAGGGTATTCCAACTATGGCTACACCTTC

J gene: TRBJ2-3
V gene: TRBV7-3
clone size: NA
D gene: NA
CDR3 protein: CASSRYHTDTQYF
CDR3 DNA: TGTGCCAGCAGCCGCTATCACACAGATACGCAGTATTTT

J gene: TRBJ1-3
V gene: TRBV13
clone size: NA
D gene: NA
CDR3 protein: CASSLVKNTIYF
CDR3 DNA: TGTGCCAGCAGCTTAGTTAAAAACACCATATATTTT

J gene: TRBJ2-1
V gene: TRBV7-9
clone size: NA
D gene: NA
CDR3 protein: CASSLRAASYNEQFF
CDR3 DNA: TGTGCCAGCAGCTTAAGAGCGGCCTCCTACAATGAGCAGTTCTTC

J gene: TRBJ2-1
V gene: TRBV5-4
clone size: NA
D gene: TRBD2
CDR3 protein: CASSLSGTSGRASEQFF
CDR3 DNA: TGTGCCAGCAGCTTGTCCGGGACTAGCGGGAGGGCGAGTGAGCAGTTCTTC

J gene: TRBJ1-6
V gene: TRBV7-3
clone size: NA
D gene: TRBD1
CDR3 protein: CASSIGQGWSPLHF
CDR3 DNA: TGTGCCAGCAGCATAGGACAGGGATGGTCACCCCTCCACTTT

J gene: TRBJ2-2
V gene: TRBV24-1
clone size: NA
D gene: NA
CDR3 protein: CATSVGAGELFF
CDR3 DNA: TGTGCCACCAGTGTTGGGGCCGGGGAGCTGTTTTTT

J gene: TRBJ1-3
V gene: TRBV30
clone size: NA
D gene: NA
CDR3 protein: CAWGESGGNTIYF
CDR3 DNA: TGTGCCTGGGGGGAGTCTGGCGGAAACACCATATATTTT

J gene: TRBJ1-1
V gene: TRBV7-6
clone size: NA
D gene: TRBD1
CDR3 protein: CASSSYRGRETEAFF
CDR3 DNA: TGTGCCAGCAGCTCCTACAGGGGGCGGGAGACTGAAGCTTTCTTT

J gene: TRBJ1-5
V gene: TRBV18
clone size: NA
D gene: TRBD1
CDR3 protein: CASSPGQGGNQPQHF
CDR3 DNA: TGTGCCAGCTCACCCGGACAGGGCGGCAATCAGCCCCAGCATTTT

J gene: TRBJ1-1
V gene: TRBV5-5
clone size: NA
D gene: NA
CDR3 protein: CASSPIVINNTEAFF
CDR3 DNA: TGTGCCAGCAGCCCGATCGTGATAAATAACACTGAAGCTTTCTTT

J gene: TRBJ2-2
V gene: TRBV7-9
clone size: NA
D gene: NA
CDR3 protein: CASSFEGFTGELFF
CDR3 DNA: TGTGCCAGCAGCTTTGAGGGGTTTACCGGGGAGCTGTTTTTT

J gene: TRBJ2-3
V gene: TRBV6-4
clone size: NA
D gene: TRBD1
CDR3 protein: CASSGTGSTDTQYF
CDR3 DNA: TGTGCCAGCAGTGGGACAGGTTCCACAGATACGCAGTATTTT

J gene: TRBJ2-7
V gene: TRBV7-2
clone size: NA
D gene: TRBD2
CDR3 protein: CASSLVARAGGPNEQYF
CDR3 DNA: TGTGCCAGCAGCTTAGTAGCGAGGGCGGGGGGGCCAAACGAGCAGTACTTC

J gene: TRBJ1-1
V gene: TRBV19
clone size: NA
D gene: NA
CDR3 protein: CASSTPGGVGKSTEAFF
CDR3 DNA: TGTGCCAGTAGTACTCCGGGGGGAGTAGGGAAGAGCACTGAAGCTTTCTTT

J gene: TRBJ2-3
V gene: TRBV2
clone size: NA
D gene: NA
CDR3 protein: CASSEYQSFTDTQYF
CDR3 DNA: TGTGCCAGCAGTGAATACCAGTCTTTCACAGATACGCAGTATTTT

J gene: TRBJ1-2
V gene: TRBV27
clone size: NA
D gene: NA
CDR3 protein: CASSLGPESPTVQYGYTF
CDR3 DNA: TGTGCCAGCAGTTTAGGGCCCGAGTCCCCTACAGTGCAATATGGCTACACCTTC

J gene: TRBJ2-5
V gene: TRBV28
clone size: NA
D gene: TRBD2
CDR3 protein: CASREGNEETQYF
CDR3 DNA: TGTGCCAGTCGGGAGGGGAATGAGGAGACCCAGTACTTC

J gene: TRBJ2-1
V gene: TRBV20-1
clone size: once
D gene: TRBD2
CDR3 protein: CSAPGGNEQFF
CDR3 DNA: TGCAGTGCTCCGGGGGGGAATGAGCAGTTCTTC

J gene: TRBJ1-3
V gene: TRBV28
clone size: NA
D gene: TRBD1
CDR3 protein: CASSARTGPGNTIYF
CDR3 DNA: TGTGCCAGCAGTGCCCGGACAGGGCCTGGAAACACCATATATTTT

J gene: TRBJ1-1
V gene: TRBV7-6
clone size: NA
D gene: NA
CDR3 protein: CASSLVSLSGATEAFF
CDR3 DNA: TGTGCCAGCAGCTTAGTGTCATTGTCAGGGGCCACTGAAGCTTTCTTT

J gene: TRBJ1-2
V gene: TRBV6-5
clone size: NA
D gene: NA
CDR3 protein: CASSPKPGDYTF
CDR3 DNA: TGTGCCAGCAGTCCAAAACCAGGGGATTACACCTTC

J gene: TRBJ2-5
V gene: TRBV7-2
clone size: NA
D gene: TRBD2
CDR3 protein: CASRGAGLAGGRETQYF
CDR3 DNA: TGTGCCAGCCGAGGGGCGGGACTAGCGGGGGGTAGAGAGACCCAGTACTTC